This T cell receptor beta chain derives from a study of CD8 T cells in ankylosing spondylitis (TCRdb year 2017). In terms of the full investigation: To find TCR variants linked to disease, the study profiled T cell receptor beta repertoires in ankylosing spondylitis patients and healthy donors. The full study cohort comprised about 24 ankylosing spondylitis patients and approximately 100 healthy donors. Peripheral blood samples were taken, and synovial fluid was additionally collected from ankylosing spondylitis patients.

The CDR3 sequence holds 14 residues, the cysteine and phenylalanine included. Just CDR3 DNA is preserved here, 42 bases in frame from base 1. About this clonotype: Its specific antigen is unknown. At one end, the junction sequence differs from germline, possibly due to a read error.

These reads were obtained on an Illumina HiSeq 2500. Quantitative 5'-RACE with molecular barcodes was the method used to prepare the TCR beta libraries. The source study handled its data this way. A new computational method based on a probabilistic model of VDJ rearrangement was used to identify disease-linked TCR variants. TCRdb reworked the public reads: Q25 trimming with fastp, MiXCR clone assembly, productive beta chains retained. Each entry merges the rows of one CDR3 protein and shows their most common DNA and genes. TCRdb, not the original authors, processed these V and J calls. The table for this sample lists roughly 150,000 distinct CDR3 sequences; under 35% of them were counted only once. The ten largest clones add up to 6% of the sample. General study outcomes and caveats: A TCR beta motif made up of several highly homologous amino acid variants appeared to be characteristic of blood from ankylosing spondylitis patients. The disease-linked clones were reported to be significantly enriched in matched synovial fluid samples from ankylosing spondylitis patients. Some motif variants had previously been reported in the synovial fluid and blood of reactive arthritis patients, which suggests shared mechanisms of disease initiation. The disease-linked clones showed a CD8+ phenotype and occurred at relatively low frequencies in peripheral blood.

Synovial fluid samples were paired with blood samples taken from the same ankylosing spondylitis patients. The chain is encoded by TRBV12-3 or TRBV12-4 joined to TRBJ2-3, and possibly TRBD2, on 6 matching bases. Material: synovial fluid, either unsorted or a sorted T cell fraction (not recorded which). The clonotype was recovered from a male donor with ankylosing spondylitis. CDR3 reads: CASSSAGSTDAQYF. The bases read TGTGCCAGCAGTTCGGCGGGGAGCACAGATGCGCAGTATTTT.